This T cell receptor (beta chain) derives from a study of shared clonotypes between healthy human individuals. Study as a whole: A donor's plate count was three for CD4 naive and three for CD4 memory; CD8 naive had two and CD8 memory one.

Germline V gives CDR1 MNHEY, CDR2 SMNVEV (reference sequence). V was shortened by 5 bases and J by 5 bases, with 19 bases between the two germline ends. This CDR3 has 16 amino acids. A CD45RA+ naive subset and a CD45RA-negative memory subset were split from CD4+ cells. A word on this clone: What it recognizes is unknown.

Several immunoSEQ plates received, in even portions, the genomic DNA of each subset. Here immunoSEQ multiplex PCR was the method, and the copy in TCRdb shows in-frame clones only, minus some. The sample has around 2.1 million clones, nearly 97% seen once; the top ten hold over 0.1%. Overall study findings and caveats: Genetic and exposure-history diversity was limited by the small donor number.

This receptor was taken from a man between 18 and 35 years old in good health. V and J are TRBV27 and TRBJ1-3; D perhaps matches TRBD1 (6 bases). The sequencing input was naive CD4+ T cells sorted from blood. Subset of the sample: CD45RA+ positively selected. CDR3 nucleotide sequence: TGTGCCAGCAGTCGGGGGCCCCTTTACCAAAGAAACACCATATATTTT. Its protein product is CASSRGPLYQRNTIYF.